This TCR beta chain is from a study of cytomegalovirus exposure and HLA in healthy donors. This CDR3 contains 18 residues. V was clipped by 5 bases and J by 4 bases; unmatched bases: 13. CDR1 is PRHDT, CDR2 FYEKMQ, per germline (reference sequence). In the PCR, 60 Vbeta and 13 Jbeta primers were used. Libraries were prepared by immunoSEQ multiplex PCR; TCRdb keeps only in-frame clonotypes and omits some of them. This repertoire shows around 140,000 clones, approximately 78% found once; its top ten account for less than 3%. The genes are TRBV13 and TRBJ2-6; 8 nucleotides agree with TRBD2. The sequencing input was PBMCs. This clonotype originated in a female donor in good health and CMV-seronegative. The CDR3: CASSHTGLAPAGANVLTF. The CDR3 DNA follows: TGTGCCAGCAGCCATACCGGACTAGCTCCCGCGGGGGCCAACGTCCTGACTTTC. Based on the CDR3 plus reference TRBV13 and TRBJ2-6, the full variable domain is AAGVIQSPRHLIKEKRETATLKCYPIPRHDTVYWYQQGPGQDPQFLISFYEKMQSDKGSIPDRFSAQQFSDYHSELNMSSLELGDSALYFCASSHTGLAPAGANVLTFGAGSRLTVL.